A single sample is the source of the 22 T cell receptor beta chains below, sequenced in a study of T cells in Graves' hyperthyroidism and ophthalmopathy (dated by TCRdb to between 2018 and 2021). The method was multiplex PCR. The listed sequencing device is Illumina HiSeq 2000. The TCR beta CDR3 regions were amplified from the RNA transcripts. For the first round of RT-PCR on the TCR CDR3, the HTBI primer set was used together with the Qiagen OneStep RT-PCR kit. In TCRdb, the public reads were trimmed at Q25 with fastp and aligned with MiXCR, with productive beta chains retained. Rows with a matching CDR3 protein are joined into one entry that keeps the most common DNA and genes. The sample data list hundreds of thousands of distinct CDR3 sequences, and approximately 40% of these were observed just once. The ten biggest clones cover more than 7% of the sample. The source material was blood. These receptors all stem from a man younger than 30 with Graves' hyperthyroidism.

This clonotype was recorded a few times. V usage is TRBV29-1 and J usage is TRBJ2-3, with D perhaps assigned TRBD1 or TRBD2 (5 bases each). Trimming left V 7 bases short and J 1 base short, with 18 bases between. There are 15 residues in the CDR3. Per germline, CDR1 SQVTM and CDR2 ANQGSEA. In DNA, the CDR3 is TGCAGCGCTTTCTCCAAGGGGAGAGGCACAGATACGCAGTATTTT. Its translation is CSAFSKGRGTDTQYF.

This clonotype came up many times. The J gene is TRBJ1-1, the V gene TRBV20-1; TRBD1 might be the D (6 bases). The CDR3 extends over 14 amino acids. Germline V gene data show CDR1 as DFQATT and CDR2 as SNEGSKA (reference sequence). V was clipped by 3 bases and J by 10 bases, with 21 bases between them. The CDR3 region is CSASQAVGRGGAFF. Written as DNA, the CDR3 is TGCAGTGCTAGTCAGGCTGTTGGGAGGGGGGGAGCTTTCTTT.

The chain employs TRBV5-1 and TRBJ1-2; no firm D call. Germline CDR1 SGHRS, CDR2 YFSETQ. Trimming left V 0 bases short and J 1 base short, with 10 bases between. The CDR3 is 15 amino acids. The CDR3 region has the DNA TGCGCCAGCAGCTTGGAATCAGCATATAACTATGGCTACACCTTC. This sequence encodes CASSLESAYNYGYTF.

Only a few counts were recorded for this clonotype. J is TRBJ2-7 and V is TRBV9; D is unclear. The CDR3 runs 14 residues. Trimming removed 4 bases at V and 3 bases at J, with 14 bases between. CDR1 is SGDLS, CDR2 YYNGEE, per germline. CDR3 protein: CASSQDGYHYEQYF. For the CDR3, the DNA is TGTGCCAGCAGCCAAGACGGATACCACTACGAGCAGTACTTC.

J is TRBJ2-3 and V is TRBV29-1; D not resolved. V was pared by 3 bases and J by 6 bases, with 7 bases between. Looked up from germline, CDR1 is SQVTM and CDR2 is ANQGSEA. The CDR3 is 11 residues long. The chain's CDR3 is CSVDGPDTQYF. In DNA, the CDR3 is TGCAGCGTTGACGGTCCGGATACGCAGTATTTT.

This clonotype was seen ten or more times. The V and J genes are TRBV29-1 and TRBJ2-2, with 7 bases matching TRBD1. The CDR3 is 16 amino acids. The germline V gene encodes CDR1 SQVTM and CDR2 ANQGSEA. Trimming at V came to 4 bases and at J to 5 bases, leaving 13 bases not matched to a gene. The CDR3 sequence is CSVVIPGTEVTGELFF. DNA of the CDR3: TGCAGCGTTGTAATTCCAGGGACAGAGGTTACCGGGGAGCTGTTTTTT.

The rearrangement uses TRBV5-1 and TRBJ2-2; D perhaps matches TRBD1 (6 bases). V gave up 7 bases and J gave up 1 base, with 11 bases separating them. Germline assignment: CDR1 SGHRS and CDR2 YFSETQ. The CDR3 length is 14 residues. The CDR3 is CASGHRENTGELFF. CDR3 nucleotides: TGCGCCAGCGGTCACAGGGAGAACACCGGGGAGCTGTTTTTT. The entire variable domain, with the rest obtained from reference TRBV5-1 and TRBJ2-2, is as follows: KAGVTQTPRYLIKTRGQQVTLSCSPISGHRSVSWYQQTPGQGLQFLFEYFSETQRNKGNFPGRFSGRQFSNSRSEMNVSTLELGDSALYLCASGHRENTGELFFGEGSRLTVL.

As concerns this clonotype: Being one base from a much bigger clone, this may be a read error. CDR3: CASSEGIGREIQYF. The CDR3 DNA is TGTGCCAGCAGTGAGGGGATCGGGCGAGAGATCCAGTACTTC. The chain carries TRBV6-1 and TRBJ2-5; D uncertain. Germline loops: CDR1 MNHNS, CDR2 SASEGT. CDR3 size: 14 residues.

This clonotype appeared a few times. The chain recombines TRBV29-1 with TRBJ1-5, with 9 bases aligning to TRBD1. CDR3 length equals 17 residues. Germline V gene sequence: CDR1 SQVTM, CDR2 ANQGSEA. J gave up 0 bases and V 8 bases, and 14 bases lay outside the gene matches. CDR3 in amino acids: CSPTEDRGGDSNQPQHF. CDR3 bases: TGCAGCCCTACCGAAGACAGGGGGGGAGATAGCAATCAGCCCCAGCATTTT.

Worth noting for this clonotype: One end of the junction does not line up with germline, which may come from a read error. This chain links TRBV2 with TRBJ1-4; 7 bases align to TRBD1. The CDR3 sequence is 14 residues long. The V gene's germline CDR1 is SNHLY and CDR2 FYNNEI. CDR3 in amino acids: CASAPTGRGEKLFF. The DNA for the CDR3 is TGTGCCAGCGCCCCGACAGGGAGAGGTGAAAAACTGTTCTTT.

This clonotype was picked up a small number of times. The genes are TRBV12-3 or TRBV12-4 and TRBJ2-5; 8 bases match TRBD2. The CDR3 runs to 16 residues. After removal of 5 bases from V and 4 bases from J, the junction contained 12 bases not matched to a gene. CDR3 coding DNA: TGTGCCAGCAGTGGCTCCGGGGGGGCCTCGACAGAGACCCAGTACTTC. This gives the protein CASSGSGGASTETQYF.

The rearrangement uses TRBV7-2 and TRBJ2-7; 8 positions agree with TRBD2. The DNA end favors TRBJ2-1, so the J call may be wrong. The CDR3 runs 14 residues. The germline V gene has CDR1 SGHTA and CDR2 FQGNSA. This chain's CDR3 is CASRGSGLVGEQFF. The CDR3, as DNA: TGTGCCAGCAGGGGATCGGGACTAGTGGGTGAGCAGTTCTTC.

V usage is TRBV7-8 and J usage is TRBJ2-7, with 9 bases fitting TRBD1. From germline, CDR1 is SGHVS and CDR2 FQNEAQ. V was pared by 3 bases and J by 5 bases, with 8 bases of the junction left unmatched. CDR3 length: 15 residues. The DNA for the CDR3 is TGTGCCAGCAGCTTTGACGGGACAGGGCACAACGAGCAGTACTTC. As protein: CASSFDGTGHNEQYF.

Ten or more counts support this clonotype. This chain uses TRBV7-9 with TRBJ1-1, with D unresolved. The CDR3 has 14 amino acids. The germline V gene has CDR1 SEHNR and CDR2 FQNEAQ (reference sequence). Deletions cut 5 bases from V and 3 bases from J, with 13 bases between. In DNA form, the CDR3 reads TGTGCCAGCAGCAGTGTAACTAGGGACACTGAAGCTTTCTTT. The encoded protein is CASSSVTRDTEAFF.

This clonotype was observed at least ten times. This rearrangement joins TRBV15 to TRBJ2-2; D ambiguous. With 1 base removed from V and 1 base from J, the gap between germline ends came to 10 bases. From germline, CDR1 is LNHNV and CDR2 YYDKDF (reference sequence). This CDR3 region has 16 residues. The CDR3 nucleotides read TGTGCCACCAGCAGAGTTCCTCGAGAGAACACCGGGGAGCTGTTTTTT. This translates into CATSRVPRENTGELFF.

The chain recombines TRBV2 with TRBJ2-7; D may be TRBD2 (6 bases). The CDR3 totals 15 residues. The V end was cut by 7 bases, the J end by 2 bases, with 18 bases between. In germline, CDR1 is SNHLY, CDR2 FYNNEI. The CDR3 sequence is CASTRGSGQTYEQYF. Here the CDR3 DNA reads TGTGCCAGCACCCGGGGTAGCGGCCAAACCTACGAGCAGTACTTC.

Remarks on this clonotype: One end of the junction fails to match germline, which may point to a read error. The J gene is TRBJ2-5, the V gene TRBV7-2; D is unresolved. Germline CDR1 is SGHTA and CDR2 is FQGNSA. The CDR3 extends over 16 amino acids. The CDR3 loop reads CASRYRGEPYQETRYF. CDR3 nucleotide sequence: TGTGCCAGCAGATACCGTGGGGAACCTTACCAAGAGACCCGGTACTTC.

The chain joins TRBV29-1 to TRBJ2-5, with 9 bases lining up with TRBD2. CDR1 is SQVTM, CDR2 ANQGSEA, per germline. With 4 bases clipped from V and 0 bases from J, the junction kept 6 bases outside the gene matches. This CDR3 spans 15 amino acids. The CDR3 nucleotides are TGCAGCGTTGGGCCTAGCGGGACGTACCAAGAGACCCAGTACTTC. The encoded protein is CSVGPSGTYQETQYF. The full variable domain, rest sourced from reference TRBV29-1 and TRBJ2-5, is SAVISQKPSRDICQRGTSLTIQCQVDSQVTMMFWYRQQPGQSLTLIATANQGSEATYESGFVIDKFPISRPNLTFSTLTVSNMSPEDSSIYLCSVGPSGTYQETQYFGPGTRLLVL.

This clonotype showed up just once. The chain couples TRBV9 to TRBJ1-1; D remains ambiguous. Trimming cost V 5 bases and J 0 bases, with 8 bases left between them. The CDR3 sequence is 13 residues long. Germline-derived CDR1 and CDR2 are SGDLS and YYNGEE. The CDR3 loop is CASRLSVNTEAFF. The CDR3 DNA sequence: TGTGCCAGCAGGCTATCAGTGAACACTGAAGCTTTCTTT.

The chain uses TRBV10-3 and TRBJ1-5; 9 bases agree with TRBD1. This CDR3 region has 16 residues. Germline assignment: CDR1 ENHRY and CDR2 SYGVKD. The V and J ends lost 4 bases and 1 base, in that order; junction bases with no gene match: 5. In DNA, the CDR3 is TGTGCCATCAGTGCTATGGACAGGGGAAGCAATCAGCCCCAGCATTTT. Protein: CAISAMDRGSNQPQHF.

The chain has TRBV4-1 and TRBJ1-5; D remains unclear. V was pared by 4 bases and J by 3 bases, with 16 bases between. The CDR3 loop spans 16 amino acids. Germline CDR1 and CDR2: MGHRA and YSYEKL. CDR3 bases: TGCGCCAGCAGCCCCGAAAGTACCCGCTCCAATCAGCCCCAGCATTTT. Encoded protein: CASSPESTRSNQPQHF.

This clonotype was counted at least ten times. The J gene is TRBJ2-5, the V gene TRBV15; tentatively, D is TRBD2 (6 bases). CDR1 is LNHNV, CDR2 YYDKDF, per germline (reference sequence). This CDR3 is 15 amino acids long. V lost 3 bases and J 4 bases, leaving 15 bases between the germline ends. The CDR3 region is CATSRGRGTPETQYF. The CDR3 coding sequence is TGTGCCACCAGCAGGGGTCGGGGGACGCCAGAGACCCAGTACTTC.